The sequence of this T cell receptor beta chain was determined in a study of T cells in Graves' hyperthyroidism and ophthalmopathy. Amplification yielded TCR beta CDR3 regions, with RNA transcripts as the source. HTBI primers were used for first-round RT-PCR of the TCR CDR3. TCRdb re-called the multiplex PCR reads with MiXCR, one entry per CDR3 protein. The repertoire consists of approximately 350,000 distinct CDR3 sequences, with roughly 15% occurring once and the leading ten covering approximately 20%. This clonotype was counted ten times or more. Each person with ophthalmopathy scored at least 3 on the Clinical Activity Score, reached NOSPECS grade 4 or higher, and had been ill under 3 months. Orbital computed tomography, thyroid ultrasound, serum thyroxine and TRAb, and clinical symptoms together informed the diagnoses. CDR1 and CDR2 from the germline V gene are GTSNPN and SVGIG (reference sequence). The CDR3 contains 11 residues. V shed 0 bases and J shed 3 bases, with 0 bases lying between them.

The receptor comes from a woman aged 55-75 years with Graves' ophthalmopathy. V usage is TRBV30 and J usage is TRBJ1-3; unclear D gene. Sequencing was carried out using blood. The CDR3 region is CAWSVGNTIYF. The CDR3 coding sequence is TGTGCCTGGAGTGTTGGAAACACCATATATTTT.